These 2 T cell receptor beta chains were all obtained from the same sample, sequenced in a study of blood T cell repertoires in COVID-19. The table came from immunoSEQ multiplex PCR; TCRdb's copy has only in-frame clones and leaves some out. The table records tens of thousands of clones, around 78% of them present only once. The material sequenced was peripheral blood. These receptors all stem from a woman of 80 years or more with acute or convalescent COVID-19.

The chain links TRBV19 to TRBJ1-1; tentative D call: TRBD1 (6 bases). The CDR3 runs 15 residues. The germline V and J ends were trimmed by 2 bases and 5 bases, with 15 bases remaining between them. Germline V CDR1 and CDR2: LNHDA, SQIVND (reference sequence). The CDR3 DNA sequence: TGTGCCAGTAGTATATATACAGGGTCTGGAACTGAAGCTTTCTTT. It translates to CASSIYTGSGTEAFF. Variable domain in full (rest from reference TRBV19 and TRBJ1-1): DGGITQSPKYLFRKEGQNVTLSCEQNLNHDAMYWYRQDPGQGLRLIYYSQIVNDFQKGDIAEGYSVSREKKESFPLTVTSAQKNPTAFYLCASSIYTGSGTEAFFGQGTRLTVV.

V is TRBV9 and J is TRBJ2-7; TRBD1 might be the D (5 bases). CDR3 length: 15 residues. Germline V CDR1 and CDR2: SGDLS, YYNGEE. The V end lost 0 bases, the J end lost 5 bases, and 15 bases lay between the germline ends. CDR3 sequence (DNA): TGTGCCAGCAGCGTAGGTCCCCAGGGAATTAACGAGCAGTACTTC. Protein sequence: CASSVGPQGINEQYF.